These T cell receptor beta chains were read from a single sample in a study of long-term antiretroviral therapy in people with HIV. Profiled with immunoSEQ multiplex PCR; TCRdb holds only in-frame clones, not every one. The sample yields fewer than 10,000 clones, roughly 79% seen once. Specimen: unsorted PBMCs, collected 1.8 years before starting antiretroviral therapy. The receptors here all came from a middle-aged man with HIV. Each CDR3 is given with its conserved first and last residue. The D gene is left open where the match is weak. The size entry is marked missing in some rows and otherwise reads once, few, many or a size class.

j_gene | v_gene | d_gene | abundance | CDR3nt | CDR3aa
TRBJ2-3 | TRBV5-4 | TRBD1 | NA | TGTGCCAGCAGCTTGGATCCCCGGGACAGGGGTTCAGATACGCAGTATTTT | CASSLDPRDRGSDTQYF
TRBJ1-2 | TRBV19 | NA | NA | TGTGCCAGTAGTATCTCGGGGAACTATGGCTACACCTTC | CASSISGNYGYTF
TRBJ2-7 | TRBV5-5 | NA | NA | TGTGCCAGCAGCTTGACGGGCAGGGGCGTCCTTAGGGGGGACGAGCAGTACTTC | CASSLTGRGVLRGDEQYF
TRBJ2-1 | TRBV5-1 | TRBD1 | NA | TGCGCCAGCAGCTTCGGACAGGGCTCCCTTTTTTACAATGAGCAGTTCTTC | CASSFGQGSLFYNEQFF
TRBJ2-2 | TRBV7-3 | NA | NA | TGTGCCAGCAGCACCGCCGGGGGCGAGAACACCGGGGAGCTGTTTTTT | CASSTAGGENTGELFF
TRBJ2-1 | TRBV5-1 | NA | NA | TGCGCCAGCAGCTTGGGGTCAAGCTCCTACAATGAGCAGTTCTTC | CASSLGSSSYNEQFF
TRBJ1-4 | TRBV7-2 | NA | NA | TGTGCCAGCAGCCGGTTGGGGGTAGGCGAAAAACTGTTTTTT | CASSRLGVGEKLFF
TRBJ1-1 | TRBV19 | NA | NA | TGTGCCAGTGGAAGGAAGATGAACACTGAAGCTTTCTTT | CASGRKMNTEAFF
TRBJ1-5 | TRBV19 | NA | few | TGTGCCAGCGCTACAGACAGTAGCAATCAGCCCCAGCATTTT | CASATDSSNQPQHF
TRBJ2-1 | TRBV5-6 | TRBD1 | medium-sized | TGTGCCAGCAGCCCGGGACAGGGAGGCTACAATGAGCAGTTCTTC | CASSPGQGGYNEQFF
TRBJ2-1 | TRBV5-5 | NA | NA | TGTGCCAGCAGCTTCCTCCTGGGGCGGCATGAGCAGTTCTTC | CASSFLLGRHEQFF
TRBJ1-1 | TRBV7-8 | NA | NA | TGTGCCAGCAGCCCCCGGGACGGATTAGAAGCTTTCTTT | CASSPRDGLEAFF
TRBJ1-1 | TRBV7-6 | NA | few | TGTGCCAGCAGCTTAGCGAACAGGGAGGCCAACACTGAAGCTTTCTTT | CASSLANREANTEAFF
TRBJ1-2 | TRBV28 | TRBD1 | once | TGTGCCAGCAGTCTCCGGACAGGGGATGGCTACACCTTC | CASSLRTGDGYTF
TRBJ1-5 | TRBV9 | TRBD1 | NA | TGTGCCAGCAGCCGGACAGGGAGTAGCAATCAGCCCCAGCATTTT | CASSRTGSSNQPQHF
TRBJ1-1 | TRBV15 | TRBD1 | NA | TGTGCCACCGGGTCAGGGGGGGCCACTGAAGCTTTCTTT | CATGSGGATEAFF
TRBJ1-5 | TRBV6-5 | TRBD1 | few | TGTGCCAGCAGTCTGGGGACAGGGATGGGTCAGCCCCAGCATTTT | CASSLGTGMGQPQHF
TRBJ2-5 | TRBV5-4 | NA | NA | TGTGCCAGCAGCTTGGGGCAGCAAGAGACCCAGTACTTC | CASSLGQQETQYF
TRBJ1-2 | TRBV6-4 | NA | NA | TGTGCCAGCACCCTAAACCCGGGACAAAGTCATGGCTACACCTTC | CASTLNPGQSHGYTF
TRBJ1-1 | TRBV27 | TRBD1 | NA | TGTGCCAGCAGTTTCGACAGGGCGAACACTGAAGCTTTCTTT | CASSFDRANTEAFF
TRBJ2-2 | TRBV29-1 | TRBD2 | once | TGCAGCGTTACCGGACTAGCGGGGTCTGGGGAGCTGTTTTTT | CSVTGLAGSGELFF
TRBJ2-7 | TRBV5-4 | NA | NA | TGTGCCAGCAGCCCGGGCGTAGCAGGGGACTCCTACGAGCAGTACTTC | CASSPGVAGDSYEQYF
TRBJ1-5 | TRBV6-5 | TRBD1 | NA | TGTGCCAGCAGCCGGACAGGGGGCAATCAGCCCCAGCATTTT | CASSRTGGNQPQHF
TRBJ2-7 | TRBV5-1 | NA | NA | TGCGCCAGCAGCTTGGACAGGACAGTTTCCTACGAGCAGTACTTC | CASSLDRTVSYEQYF
TRBJ2-1 | TRBV6-1 | NA | NA | TGTGCCAGCAGTGATAGGGGTCCTCATAGCACCTACAATGAGCAGTTCTTC | CASSDRGPHSTYNEQFF
TRBJ1-1 | TRBV29-1 | NA | NA | TGCAGCGTGATACCATTCACAGGGAGCACTGAAGCTTTCTTT | CSVIPFTGSTEAFF
TRBJ1-2 | TRBV6-5 | TRBD1 | NA | TGTGCCAGCAGTAAGGGGGCAGACTATGGCTACACCTTC | CASSKGADYGYTF
TRBJ1-1 | TRBV11-3 | NA | NA | TGTGCCAGCAGCTTAATGGAGGTGGCTGAAGCTTTCTTT | CASSLMEVAEAFF